What follows describes a single T cell receptor beta chain. Its specificity is not known. CDR1 LGHNT and CDR2 FRNRAP come from the germline V gene. The CDR3 has 13 amino acids. Trimming left V 2 bases short and J 6 bases short, with 10 bases between. Nominally healthy donors provided the samples, though records likely missed some immune exposures. This entry comes from a study of cytomegalovirus exposure and HLA in healthy donors. Points from the study as a whole: Exclusion applied to some V segments, including TRBV6-2 and TRBV6-3, as they were indistinguishable. Presence/absence analyses assumed roughly uniform sequencing depth across donors. The study listed roughly 160 cytomegalovirus-associated TCR beta chains.

PCR was performed using 60 Vbeta and 13 Jbeta primers. This table comes from immunoSEQ multiplex PCR, and its TCRdb copy is limited to in-frame clones, with some not included. The data show about 98,000 clones, around 68% seen once. The origin of this receptor is a female donor in good health and CMV-seronegative. Sequenced input: PBMCs. The gene calls are TRBV12-5 and TRBJ1-2; D gene unclear. The CDR3 DNA is TGTGCTAGTGGTTTGCGGGCGGGAAATGGCTACACCTTC. It encodes CASGLRAGNGYTF.